This T cell receptor (beta chain) was recorded in a study of T cells of healthy individuals listed by TCRdb under 2018. Details on this clonotype: Its antigen remains undetermined. No much larger clone is present one base from it, and per-base qualities are unavailable.

The library was generated by 5' RACE. Data came from an Illumina MiSeq. The raw public reads went through TCRdb reprocessing: fastp at Q25, MiXCR clone calling, in-frame beta chains kept. Rows with one shared CDR3 protein collapse into an entry with the most common genes and DNA. This sample comprises around 53,000 distinct CDR3 sequences, roughly 15% of them detected only once. The ten largest clones add up to roughly 15% of the sample. V has 3 bases trimmed and J has 5 bases trimmed; junction bases matching no gene number 7. CDR1 and CDR2 (SGDLS, YYNGEE) derive from the germline V gene. Including the terminal cysteine and phenylalanine, the CDR3 comprises 15 residues. CDR3 DNA is the only sequence kept; it has 45 bases, read in frame from the first base.

The V gene is TRBV9 and the J gene is TRBJ2-7, and 11 bases in between align with TRBD1. This sequence was found in a human donor in good health. The CDR3 sequence is CASSAHPGQGDEQYF. The nucleotide sequence is TGTGCCAGCAGCGCCCATCCGGGACAGGGGGACGAGCAGTACTTC.